This T cell receptor (beta chain) was identified in a study of human T cells and chemical hapten exposure. About the research overall: Sensitization was performed using 2% DPC on a 2 cm by 2 cm upper inner arm skin site.

This clonotype was counted between two and nine times. Time point indicated: pre-sensitization, week 0. As to treatment: therapeutic diphenylcyclopropenone sensitization with weekly scalp DPC. Alopecia patients between 18 and 70 years old and suitable for DPC were used as donors. V lost 6 bases to trimming and J lost 8 bases, with 8 bases between them. Germline CDR1 reads ENHRY; CDR2 reads SYGVKD. This CDR3 region has 11 residues. TCRdb passed the RACE reads through MiXCR, listing each CDR3 protein once. The sample yields some 200,000 distinct CDR3 sequences, approximately 29% seen once. The sample here was whole blood, taken in connection with sensitization to the hapten diphenylcyclopropenone (DPC). The chain is built from TRBV10-3 and TRBJ2-1; D is undetermined. The receptor's source is a woman under 40 with alopecia areata. Some clones in this sample may be carry-over from other donors' samples. The CDR3 region has the DNA TGTGCCATCAGAACTAACGATGAGCAGTTCTTC. It encodes CAIRTNDEQFF.